The 26 T cell receptor beta chains presented below share a single source sample, sequenced in a study of blood T cell repertoires in COVID-19. Profiled with immunoSEQ multiplex PCR; TCRdb holds only in-frame clones, not every one. The sample includes around 130,000 clones, about 80% of them seen just once. The specimen was PBMCs or T cells enriched from blood (not recorded which). The source is a man between 35 and 55 years old with acute COVID-19.

The V gene is TRBV6-5, the J gene TRBJ1-3; no firm D call. The V gene lost 0 bases and the J gene lost 0 bases, with 6 bases spanning the gap. The germline CDR1 and CDR2 sequences are MNHEY and SVGAGI. The CDR3 runs 15 residues. CDR3 DNA: TGTGCCAGCAGTTACTCCCAGGTCTCTGGAAACACCATATATTTT. Residues: CASSYSQVSGNTIYF.

The chain combines TRBV19 with TRBJ1-2; D gene unclear. V lost 4 bases and J 2 bases, leaving 11 bases between the germline ends. This CDR3 comprises 14 residues. Germline V CDR1 and CDR2: LNHDA, SQIVND (reference sequence). The CDR3 loop is CASSTGAGNYGYTF. The DNA of the CDR3 is TGTGCCAGTAGTACTGGCGCGGGGAACTATGGCTACACCTTC.

The chain links TRBV5-4 to TRBJ1-2; the D is unclear. This CDR3 contains 15 residues. CDR1 is SGHNT and CDR2 is YYREEE in the germline V gene (reference sequence). Trimming took 0 bases from V and 2 from J, leaving 11 bases between them. The CDR3 sequence: CASSLAAQKNYGYTF. Here the CDR3 DNA reads TGTGCCAGCAGCTTGGCCGCACAGAAAAACTATGGCTACACCTTC.

CDR3 protein: CSVEDPSTAYEQYF. The DNA for the CDR3 is TGCAGCGTTGAAGATCCCTCCACAGCCTACGAGCAGTACTTC. This chain connects TRBV29-1 to TRBJ2-7; D not resolved. The CDR3 runs to 14 residues. CDR1 and CDR2 (germline): SQVTM, ANQGSEA. V lost 0 bases and J 2 bases, leaving 11 bases between the germline ends.

This clone was found a few times. The chain combines TRBV6-5 with TRBJ2-1; no firm D call. CDR1 and CDR2 from the germline V gene are MNHEY and SVGAGI. V lost 6 bases to trimming and J lost 6 bases, with 12 bases between them. The CDR3 is made up of 13 amino acids. The CDR3 loop reads CASSRVPPNEQFF. DNA for the CDR3: TGTGCCAGCAGCCGAGTACCACCCAATGAGCAGTTCTTC.

V gene TRBV19 combines with J gene TRBJ1-1, with TRBD1 matching over 11 bases. This CDR3 spans 15 amino acids. Unmatched junction bases numbered 5, after V lost 3 bases and J lost 5 bases. The germline gives CDR1 LNHDA, CDR2 SQIVND (reference sequence). The DNA for the CDR3 is TGTGCCAGTAGTATTTGGGGGACAGGGGGTACTGAAGCTTTCTTT. The encoded protein is CASSIWGTGGTEAFF.

CDR3 coding DNA: TGTGCCAGCAGCGGACGGAAGGGGGGGTTAGACACTGAAGCTTTCTTT. It encodes CASSGRKGGLDTEAFF. V usage is TRBV9 and J usage is TRBJ1-1; D may be TRBD1 (6 bases). The CDR3 is 16 residues long. Germline lookup yields CDR1 SGDLS and CDR2 YYNGEE. The V end lost 3 bases, the J end lost 3 bases, and 18 bases lay between the germline ends. The full variable domain, its missing parts supplied by reference TRBV9 and TRBJ1-1, is DSGVTQTPKHLITATGQRVTLRCSPRSGDLSVYWYQQSLDQGLQFLIQYYNGEERAKGNILERFSAQQFPDLHSELNLSSLELGDSALYFCASSGRKGGLDTEAFFGQGTRLTVV.

In this sample, this clone turned up a few times. J is TRBJ2-7 and V is TRBV7-9, with 10 bases matching TRBD2. Germline V gene lookup returns CDR1 SEHNR and CDR2 FQNEAQ (reference sequence). V trimming: 1 base; J trimming: 6 bases; junction bases outside the gene matches: 6. The CDR3 runs to 15 residues. The DNA for the CDR3 is TGTGCCAGCAGCTTAGGGTCTGCTAGCGGGGGCGAGCAGTACTTC. Residues: CASSLGSASGGEQYF.

This clone was seen a few times. V and J are TRBV2 and TRBJ1-2, with no clear D. CDR3 size: 14 residues. V gave up 6 bases and J gave up 5 bases, with 16 bases separating them. The germline gives CDR1 SNHLY, CDR2 FYNNEI. The chain's CDR3 is CASSPGESHYGYTF. The CDR3 DNA reads as TGTGCCAGCAGCCCTGGAGAGAGTCATTATGGCTACACCTTC.

About this clone itself: A read error may produce the germline difference seen at one junction end. The chain joins TRBV2 to TRBJ2-1; TRBD2 agrees at 9 bases. CDR3 length: 15 amino acids. Germline assignment: CDR1 SNHLY and CDR2 FYNNEI. The CDR3 DNA follows: TGTGCCAGCAGGGAAGCGGGAGGACCCTACAATGAGCAGTTCTTC. Translated, it gives CASREAGGPYNEQFF.

This chain connects TRBV10-3 to TRBJ2-5; D may be TRBD2 (6 bases). Trimming took off 4 bases at V and 5 bases at J, with 14 bases between the two ends. Germline V gene lookup returns CDR1 ENHRY and CDR2 SYGVKD. The CDR3 contains 14 residues. CDR3 bases: TGTGCCATCAGTGGGACGGGGGTAGGTGAGACCCAGTACTTC. Its protein is CAISGTGVGETQYF.

The V call is TRBV6-5, the J call TRBJ2-4, with 8 bases aligning to TRBD2. V trimming: 4 bases; J trimming: 3 bases; junction bases outside the gene matches: 5. CDR1 and CDR2 from the germline V gene are MNHEY and SVGAGI. CDR3 length: 15 amino acids. This CDR3 reads CASSSGGAGKNIQYF. DNA of the CDR3: TGTGCCAGCAGTTCCGGGGGGGCGGGCAAAAACATTCAGTACTTC.

This chain joins TRBV6-5 and TRBJ2-1, with D possibly TRBD1 on 6 matching bases. Germline-derived CDR1 and CDR2 are MNHEY and SVGAGI. The ends were cut back, 2 bases at V and 4 bases at J, with 12 bases in the middle. The length of the CDR3 is 15 residues. The CDR3 is CASSYRGSLYNEQFF. For the CDR3, the DNA is TGTGCCAGCAGTTACAGGGGGAGCCTTTACAATGAGCAGTTCTTC.

The V call is TRBV5-6, the J call TRBJ2-2; possible D gene TRBD1, 5 bases. Germline CDR1 and CDR2: SGHDT and YYEEEE. The V end was cut by 5 bases, the J end by 3 bases, with 8 bases between. This CDR3 comprises 13 residues. The CDR3 coding sequence is TGTGCCAGCAGGGGGCAGGACACCGGGGAGCTGTTTTTT. It yields the protein CASRGQDTGELFF. Looking up the rest from reference TRBV5-6 and TRBJ2-2 gives the full variable domain: DAGVTQSPTHLIKTRGQQVTLRCSPKSGHDTVSWYQQALGQGPQFIFQYYEEEERQRGNFPDRFSGHQFPNYSSELNVNALLLGDSALYLCASRGQDTGELFFGEGSRLTVL.

The chain is built from TRBV27 and TRBJ2-1; maybe TRBD2 (5 bases). Trimming took off 5 bases at V and 15 bases at J, with 14 bases between the two ends. The CDR3 consists of 11 residues. Germline V gene lookup returns CDR1 MNHEY and CDR2 SMNVEV (reference sequence). Here the CDR3 DNA reads TGTGCCAGCAGTAAGAGGGAGCGTCTGTTCTTC. Protein product: CASSKRERLFF.

This chain joins TRBV11-2 and TRBJ1-2; the D is unclear. This CDR3 has 14 residues. Trimming removed 0 bases at V and 7 bases at J, with 12 bases between. Germline V gene sequence: CDR1 SGHAT, CDR2 FQNNGV. CDR3 nucleotides: TGTGCCAGCAGCTTAGATCTCGGGGAAGCTGGCTACACCTTC. Its translation: CASSLDLGEAGYTF.

The rearrangement uses TRBV5-6 and TRBJ1-5; 9 positions match TRBD1. This CDR3 is 15 amino acids long. Trimming took 4 bases from V and 0 from J; bases not matched to a gene: 2. The germline CDR1 and CDR2 sequences are SGHDT and YYEEEE. This CDR3 is CASSGTGNSNQPQHF. The CDR3 DNA sequence: TGTGCCAGCAGCGGGACAGGGAATAGCAATCAGCCCCAGCATTTT.

J is TRBJ1-6 and V is TRBV5-1; TRBD1 matches at 10 bases. The CDR3 consists of 15 residues. The V gene end was trimmed by 4 bases and the J gene end by 10 bases; junction bases not matched to a gene: 8. Germline V lookup: CDR1 SGHRS, CDR2 YFSETQ. CDR3 DNA: TGCGCCAGCAGCCGATCCGGGACAGGGGAATCACCCCTCCACTTT. This gives the protein CASSRSGTGESPLHF.

The rearrangement joins TRBV5-5 to TRBJ2-7, with 13 bases lining up with TRBD2. The V and J ends lost 3 bases and 11 bases, in that order; junction bases with no gene match: 11. CDR3 length: 15 amino acids. Per germline, CDR1 SGHKS and CDR2 YYEKEE (reference sequence). For the CDR3, the DNA is TGTGCCAGCAGCTCAGGTGGGACTAGCGGGATATTAGAGTACTTC. Its protein product is CASSSGGTSGILEYF.

CDR3 in DNA: TGTGCCAGCAGCTTAGTCGCACAGGGCGACGGCTACACCTTC. This codes for CASSLVAQGDGYTF. The chain joins TRBV7-6 to TRBJ1-2; perhaps TRBD1 as D (6 bases). CDR1 is SGHVS, CDR2 FNYEAQ, per germline. This CDR3 region has 14 residues. Between the trimmed V and J ends, which lost 1 base and 8 bases, there was a span of 14 bases. Full variable domain (rest looked up from reference TRBV7-6 and TRBJ1-2): GAGVSQSPRYKVTKRGQDVALRCDPISGHVSLYWYRQALGQGPEFLTYFNYEAQQDKSGLPNDRFSAERPEGSISTLTIQRTEQRDSAMYRCASSLVAQGDGYTFGSGTRLTVV.

This chain links TRBV24-1 with TRBJ1-1; 9 nucleotides agree with TRBD1. The junction had 5 bases not matched to a gene; V was cut back by 3 bases and J by 10 bases. This CDR3 has 13 residues. CDR1 KGHDR and CDR2 SFDVKD come from the germline V gene. The CDR3 DNA follows: TGTGCCACCAGTGATGGACAGGGGAAAGGAGCTTTCTTT. This sequence encodes CATSDGQGKGAFF.

This clone was recorded once. The rearrangement links TRBV7-3 to TRBJ1-1, with D maybe TRBD1 (5 bases). The CDR3 sequence is 14 residues long. Germline V gene lookup returns CDR1 SGHTA and CDR2 FQGTGA. V dropped 2 bases and J dropped 8 bases, with 15 bases sitting between them. CDR3 DNA sequence: TGTGCCAGCAGCTTAGGGGCATCCGAAAGGGAAGCTTTCTTT. Translated, it gives CASSLGASEREAFF.

V usage is TRBV7-9 and J usage is TRBJ1-2; TRBD1 agrees at 7 bases. The CDR3 runs to 15 residues. The ends lost 1 base at V and 6 bases at J; junction bases unmatched: 8. Germline lookup yields CDR1 SEHNR and CDR2 FQNEAQ (reference sequence). This CDR3 is CASSLGSTGLNGYTF. The CDR3 DNA follows: TGTGCCAGCAGCTTAGGGTCGACAGGGCTGAATGGCTACACCTTC.

This chain uses TRBV28 with TRBJ2-7, with a possible D match to TRBD1 (6 bases). The V end lost 5 bases, the J end lost 3 bases, and 8 bases lay between the germline ends. This CDR3 contains 12 residues. Germline assignment: CDR1 MDHEN and CDR2 SYDVKM. CDR3 sequence (DNA): TGTGCCAGCAGTCACAGGGTCTACGAGCAGTACTTC. This translates into CASSHRVYEQYF.

This clone was seen once. The V and J genes are TRBV6-5 and TRBJ1-3, with D possibly TRBD1 on 6 matching bases. The CDR3 consists of 13 residues. The V gene lost 5 bases and the J gene lost 4 bases, with 9 bases spanning the gap. Germline lookup yields CDR1 MNHEY and CDR2 SVGAGI. In DNA, the CDR3 is TGTGCCAGCAGTAGGGGGACCGGAAACACCATATATTTT. Translating gives CASSRGTGNTIYF.

The gene calls are TRBV14 and TRBJ2-5, with a possible D match to TRBD2 (6 bases). The CDR3 totals 15 residues. The germline gives CDR1 SGHDN, CDR2 FVKESK. V lost 4 bases to trimming and J lost 4 bases, with 16 bases between them. In DNA form, the CDR3 reads TGTGCCAGCAGCCTCGGAGGGGCGCAGGGAGAGACCCAGTACTTC. Translation: CASSLGGAQGETQYF.